A single T cell receptor (beta chain) is shown here with its context. What it binds is unknown. Naivety among CD8 cells was defined by CD45RO negativity and positive CCR7 selection, thereby excluding terminally differentiated effector memory CD45RA+ cells. This sample was included in a study of shared clonotypes between healthy human individuals. Study results and limitations: Non-shared clonotypes had lower generation probabilities than those shared by all four donors.

Here immunoSEQ multiplex PCR was the method, and the copy in TCRdb shows in-frame clones only, minus some. The sample lists about 2 million clones, about 95% occurring once. Trimming took 6 bases from V and 1 from J; bases not matched to a gene: 5. The CDR3 is made up of 15 amino acids. Per germline, CDR1 MNHNS and CDR2 SASEGT. The TCR comes from a man between 18 and 35 years old in good health. The source material was naive CD8+ T cells sorted from blood. The chain recombines TRBV6-1 with TRBJ2-7; TRBD2 aligns across 11 bases. CDR3 coding DNA: TGTGCCAGCAGGCCGAGGACTAGCGGGTCCTACGAGCAGTACTTC. Protein: CASRPRTSGSYEQYF.